This TCR beta chain originates from a study of T-cell memory formation after mild COVID-19. Study-level background: Most TCR clusters belonged to a single donor. Study results and caveats: Some SARS-CoV-2-responding clones were already detected in memory before infection. Of the contracting clones, CD4+ ones lay mainly in CM and EM, and CD8+ ones in EMRA.

V shed 0 bases and J shed 5 bases, with 8 bases lying between them. This CDR3 comprises 13 residues. CDR1 and CDR2 from the germline V gene are SGDLS and YYNGEE. This clonotype was picked up a small number of times. Its target is unknown. 5'RACE with constant-segment primers built TCRalpha and TCRbeta cDNA libraries with UMIs. TCRdb re-called the 5' RACE reads through MiXCR, storing one row per CDR3 protein. The data show about 400,000 distinct CDR3 sequences, around a sixth seen once. The clonotype was recovered from a man aged 18 to 29 who had mild COVID-19 (a few samples of this study predate the infection). Cell type and time point are not known. The J gene is TRBJ2-5, the V gene TRBV9; D remains ambiguous. The material sequenced was PBMCs or a T cell subset sorted from them (not recorded which). CDR3 protein: CASSVGVRETQYF. The CDR3 DNA is TGTGCCAGCAGCGTAGGGGTCCGGGAGACCCAGTACTTC.